Each of the 10 T cell receptor beta chains below was sequenced from the same sample in a study of shared clonotypes between healthy human individuals. Clones were read by immunoSEQ multiplex PCR, and TCRdb kept only the in-frame ones, dropping some. The sample holds about 340,000 clones; 70% to 75% are singletons and the top ten take over 9.5%. Sequences were obtained from memory CD4+ T cells sorted from blood. The subset here: CD45RA-negative fraction. The receptor source for this set is a man aged 25 to 45 in good health.

The chain combines TRBV15 with TRBJ2-1; 7 positions agree with TRBD2. J gave up 0 bases and V 3 bases, and 5 bases lay outside the gene matches. Germline V lookup: CDR1 LNHNV, CDR2 YYDKDF (reference sequence). The CDR3 spans 16 residues. DNA of the CDR3: TGTGCCACCAGCAGGGAGCTAGCGGCCTCCTACAATGAGCAGTTCTTC. It translates to CATSRELAASYNEQFF.

The table lists this clone with a few counts. V and J are TRBV13 and TRBJ1-2; D is uncertain. The length of the CDR3 is 14 residues. The V and J ends lost 5 bases and 3 bases respectively, with 13 bases between them. The germline V gene encodes CDR1 PRHDT and CDR2 FYEKMQ (reference sequence). The chain's CDR3 is CASSPGPLDYGYTF. The CDR3 coding sequence is TGTGCCAGCAGCCCAGGCCCGCTAGACTATGGCTACACCTTC.

This chain uses TRBV30 with TRBJ2-7; D is unclear. CDR3 length: 12 amino acids. V lost 2 bases and J 6 bases, leaving 11 bases between the germline ends. The germline CDR1 and CDR2 sequences are GTSNPN and SVGIG (reference sequence). CDR3 protein: CAWSRELGEQYF. The CDR3 bases are TGTGCCTGGAGTAGGGAATTGGGCGAGCAGTACTTC.

This clone is a singleton in its sample. This chain uses TRBV5-6 with TRBJ2-1; 9 nucleotides align to TRBD1. V was pared by 5 bases and J by 4 bases, with 10 bases of the junction left unmatched. CDR1 and CDR2 from the germline V gene are SGHDT and YYEEEE. The CDR3 length is 16 residues. The CDR3 loop is CASRHERDRAYNEQFF. CDR3 nucleotide sequence: TGTGCCAGCAGACACGAGCGGGACAGGGCGTACAATGAGCAGTTCTTC.

The chain has TRBV14 and TRBJ2-3; 15 bases are a match to TRBD2. The CDR3 loop spans 18 amino acids. V gave up 3 bases and J gave up 4 bases; unmatched junction bases: 8. Per the germline V gene, CDR1 is SGHDN and CDR2 is FVKESK. CDR3 sequence reads: CASSQAGLAGGLPDTQYF. CDR3 DNA: TGTGCCAGCAGCCAGGCGGGACTAGCGGGAGGATTGCCAGATACGCAGTATTTT.

The chain couples TRBV19 to TRBJ2-2; D is uncertain. The ends were cut back, 7 bases at V and 2 bases at J, with 5 bases in the middle. The CDR3 is 12 residues long. Germline V lookup: CDR1 LNHDA, CDR2 SQIVND (reference sequence). CDR3 in amino acids: CASNRNTGELFF. The CDR3 nucleotides read TGTGCCAGTAATCGTAACACCGGGGAGCTGTTTTTT.

The chain couples TRBV28 to TRBJ2-7; 10 bases align to TRBD1. CDR3 length equals 17 residues. Trimming at V came to 5 bases and at J to 1 base, leaving 11 bases not matched to a gene. The germline V gene encodes CDR1 MDHEN and CDR2 SYDVKM. CDR3 protein: CASSDTMGQGNSYEQYF. CDR3 DNA: TGTGCCAGCAGTGACACTATGGGACAGGGGAATTCCTACGAGCAGTACTTC. The variable domain in full, completed from reference TRBV28 and TRBJ2-7, reads DVKVTQSSRYLVKRTGEKVFLECVQDMDHENMFWYRQDPGLGLRLIYFSYDVKMKEKGDIPEGYSVSREKKERFSLILESASTNQTSMYLCASSDTMGQGNSYEQYFGPGTRLTVT.

The V gene is TRBV6-5, the J gene TRBJ1-1, with D possibly being TRBD1 (6 bases). The CDR3 has 15 amino acids. Germline V lookup: CDR1 MNHEY, CDR2 SVGAGI. Trimming took off 4 bases at V and 4 bases at J, with 16 bases between the two ends. DNA for the CDR3: TGTGCCAGCAGTTCTACCGGCTGGGACACCACTGAAGCTTTCTTT. Translation: CASSSTGWDTTEAFF.

V is TRBV6-6 and J is TRBJ2-2; TRBD2 aligns across 13 bases. CDR1 and CDR2 from the germline V gene are MNHNY and SVGAGI (reference sequence). Germline trimming cut 6 bases from V and 5 bases from J; bases unmatched to any gene: 6. The CDR3 spans 16 residues. The CDR3, as DNA: TGTGCCAGCAGACTAGCGGGAGGGCCGGGGACCGGGGAGCTGTTTTTT. It translates to CASRLAGGPGTGELFF.

In this sample, this clone turned up a few times. The chain's CDR3 is CASSSSTGGGGYTF. The CDR3 DNA reads as TGTGCCAGCAGCTCGTCTACGGGTGGCGGCGGCTACACCTTC. The chain joins TRBV7-2 to TRBJ1-2; D uncertain. The CDR3 has 14 amino acids. CDR1 is SGHTA, CDR2 FQGNSA, per germline. Between the trimmed V and J ends, which lost 4 bases and 8 bases, there was a span of 17 bases.